The T cell receptor beta chain described here comes from a study of cytomegalovirus exposure and HLA in healthy donors. Looked up from germline, CDR1 is SGDLS and CDR2 is YYNGEE. The V end was cut by 0 bases, the J end by 4 bases, with 8 bases between. This CDR3 region has 13 residues. The count of this clone is one. The antigen is not known. The study's findings and limits: Accurate HLA-A and HLA-B prediction from TCR beta sequences was reported for most subjects.

PCR amplification relied on 60 Vbeta primers (plus 13 Jbeta primers). Profiling relied on immunoSEQ multiplex PCR, and the TCRdb table lists in-frame clones only, not all of them. The sample has about 140,000 clones; more than 60% are singletons. This receptor was identified in a woman between 45 and 65 years old in good health and CMV-seropositive. The rearrangement joins TRBV9 to TRBJ2-7, with D tentatively TRBD1 (5 bases). Specimen: PBMCs. As DNA, the CDR3 is TGTGCCAGCAGCGTAGGACAGAATTACGAGCAGTACTTC. It specifies CASSVGQNYEQYF.